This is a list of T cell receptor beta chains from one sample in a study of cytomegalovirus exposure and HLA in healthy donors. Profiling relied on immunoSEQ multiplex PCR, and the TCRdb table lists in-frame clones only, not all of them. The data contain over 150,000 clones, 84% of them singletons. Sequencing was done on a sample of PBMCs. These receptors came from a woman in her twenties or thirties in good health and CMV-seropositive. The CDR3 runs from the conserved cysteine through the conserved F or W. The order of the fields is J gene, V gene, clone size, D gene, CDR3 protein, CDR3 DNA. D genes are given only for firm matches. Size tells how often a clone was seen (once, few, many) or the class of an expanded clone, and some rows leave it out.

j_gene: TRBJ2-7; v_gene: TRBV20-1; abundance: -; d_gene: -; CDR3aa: CSASTSNEQYF; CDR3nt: TGCAGTGCTAGTACAAGTAACGAGCAGTACTTC
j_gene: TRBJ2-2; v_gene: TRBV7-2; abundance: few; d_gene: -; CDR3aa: CASSLPSQGTTGELFF; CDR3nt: TGTGCCAGCAGCTTACCGTCGCAGGGTACCACCGGGGAGCTGTTTTTT
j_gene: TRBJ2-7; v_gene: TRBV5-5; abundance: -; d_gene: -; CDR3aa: CASSLDWGAYEQYF; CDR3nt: TGTGCCAGCAGCTTGGACTGGGGGGCCTACGAGCAGTACTTC
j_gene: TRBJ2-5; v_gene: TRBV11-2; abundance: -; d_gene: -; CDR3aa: CASSREGGKTQYF; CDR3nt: TGTGCCAGCAGCAGGGAAGGGGGTAAGACCCAGTACTTC
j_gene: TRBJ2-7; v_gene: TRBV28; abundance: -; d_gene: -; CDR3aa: CASRGGGTYEQYF; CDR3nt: TGTGCCAGCAGGGGAGGGGGAACATACGAGCAGTACTTC
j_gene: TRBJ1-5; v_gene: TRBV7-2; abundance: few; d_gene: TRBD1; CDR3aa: CASSGPGGAGQPQHF; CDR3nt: TGTGCCAGCAGCGGTCCAGGGGGCGCCGGTCAGCCCCAGCATTTT
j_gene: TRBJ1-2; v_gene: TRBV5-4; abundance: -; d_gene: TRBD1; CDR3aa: CASSLPDRGYGYTF; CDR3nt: TGTGCCAGCAGCTTGCCGGACAGGGGGTATGGCTACACCTTC
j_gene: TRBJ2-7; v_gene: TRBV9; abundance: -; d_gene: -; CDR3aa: CASSYPLLYEQYF; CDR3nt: TGTGCCAGCAGCTATCCCCTTTTATACGAGCAGTACTTC
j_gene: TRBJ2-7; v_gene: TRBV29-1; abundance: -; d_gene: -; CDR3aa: CSVVGSSYEQYF; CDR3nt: TGCAGCGTTGTCGGGAGCTCCTACGAGCAGTACTTC
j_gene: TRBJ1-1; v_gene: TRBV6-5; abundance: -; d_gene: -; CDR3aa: CASRKTGNTEAFF; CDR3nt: TGTGCCAGCAGAAAGACAGGGAACACTGAAGCTTTCTTT
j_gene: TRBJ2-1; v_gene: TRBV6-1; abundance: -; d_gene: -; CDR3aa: CASRALSSYNEQFF; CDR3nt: TGTGCCAGCAGGGCTCTCTCGTCGTACAATGAGCAGTTCTTC
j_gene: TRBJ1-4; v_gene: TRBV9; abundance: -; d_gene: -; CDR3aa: CASSVAAGRGANEKLFF; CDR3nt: TGTGCCAGCAGCGTAGCTGCAGGGAGGGGAGCTAATGAAAAACTGTTTTTT
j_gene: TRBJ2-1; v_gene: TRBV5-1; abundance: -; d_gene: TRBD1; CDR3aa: CASRPTLARGLNEQFF; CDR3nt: TGCGCCAGCCGACCTACCTTAGCGAGGGGGCTCAATGAGCAGTTCTTC
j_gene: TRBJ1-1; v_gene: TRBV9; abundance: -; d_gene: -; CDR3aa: CASSVEPGNTEAFF; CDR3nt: TGTGCCAGCAGCGTAGAGCCTGGGAACACTGAAGCTTTCTTT
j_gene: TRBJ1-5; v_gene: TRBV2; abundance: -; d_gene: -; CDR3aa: CASSYGRMTGNQPQHF; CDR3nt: TGTGCCAGCAGTTATGGCCGAATGACAGGCAATCAGCCCCAGCATTTT
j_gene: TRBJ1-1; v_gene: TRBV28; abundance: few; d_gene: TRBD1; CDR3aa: CASSSGAGTGNTEAFF; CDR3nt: TGTGCCAGCAGTTCCGGGGCCGGGACAGGTAACACTGAAGCTTTCTTT
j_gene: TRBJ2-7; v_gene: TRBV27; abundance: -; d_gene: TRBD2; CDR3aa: CASSFLAGGPYEQYF; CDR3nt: TGTGCCAGCAGTTTTCTAGCGGGAGGGCCGTACGAGCAGTACTTC
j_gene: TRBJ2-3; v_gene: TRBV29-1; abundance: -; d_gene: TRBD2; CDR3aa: CSAGLAGVTDTQYF; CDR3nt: TGCAGCGCCGGACTAGCGGGAGTCACAGATACGCAGTATTTT
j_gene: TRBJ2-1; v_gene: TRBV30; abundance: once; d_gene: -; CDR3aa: CAWSFDFSSYNEQFF; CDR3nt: TGTGCCTGGAGTTTCGACTTTAGCTCCTACAATGAGCAGTTCTTC
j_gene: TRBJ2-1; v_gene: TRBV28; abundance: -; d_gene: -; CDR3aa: CACRRNEQFF; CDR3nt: TGTGCCTGTAGGAGAAATGAGCAGTTCTTC
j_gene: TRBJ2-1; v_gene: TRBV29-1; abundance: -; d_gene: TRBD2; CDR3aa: CSVRRAGGPSNEQFF; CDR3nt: TGCAGCGTTCGAAGAGCGGGAGGGCCGTCCAATGAGCAGTTCTTC
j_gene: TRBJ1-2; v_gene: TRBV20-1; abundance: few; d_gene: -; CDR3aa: CTPSSGDGYTF; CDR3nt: TGCACCCCTTCCTCCGGGGATGGCTACACCTTC
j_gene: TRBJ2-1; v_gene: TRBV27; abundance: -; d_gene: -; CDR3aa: CASSSALAGYNEQFF; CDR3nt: TGTGCCAGCAGTTCGGCGCTGGCGGGGTACAATGAGCAGTTCTTC
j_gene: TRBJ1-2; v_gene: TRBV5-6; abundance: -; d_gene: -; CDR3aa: CASSLLEGGTYGYTF; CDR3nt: TGTGCCAGCAGCTTGCTAGAGGGTGGTACCTATGGCTACACCTTC
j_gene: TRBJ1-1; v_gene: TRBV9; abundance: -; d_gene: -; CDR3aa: CASSTQGGNTEAFF; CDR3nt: TGTGCCAGCAGCACACAGGGTGGGAACACTGAAGCTTTCTTT
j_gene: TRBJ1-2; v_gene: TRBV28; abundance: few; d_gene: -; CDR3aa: CASTGEGYTF; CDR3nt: TGTGCCAGCACGGGGGAGGGCTACACCTTC
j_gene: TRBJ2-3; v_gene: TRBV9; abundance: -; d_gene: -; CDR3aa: CASSDRGGRFQYF; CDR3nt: TGTGCCAGCAGCGACCGAGGGGGTCGGTTCCAGTATTTT
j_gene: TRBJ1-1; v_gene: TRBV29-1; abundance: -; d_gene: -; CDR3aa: CSVHPFRGEAFF; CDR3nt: TGCAGCGTTCACCCATTCCGGGGGGAAGCTTTCTTT
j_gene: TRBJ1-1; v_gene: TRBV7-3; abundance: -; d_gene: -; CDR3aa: CASSFIGGEAFF; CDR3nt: TGTGCCAGCAGCTTTATTGGGGGGGAAGCTTTCTTT
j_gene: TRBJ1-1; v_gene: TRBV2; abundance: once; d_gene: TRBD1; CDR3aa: CASWMTNLGPGQEAFF; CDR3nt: TGTGCCAGCTGGATGACTAACCTTGGTCCGGGACAGGAAGCTTTCTTT
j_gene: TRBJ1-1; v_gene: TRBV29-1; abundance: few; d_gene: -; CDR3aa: CSVSLTGLTEAFF; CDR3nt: TGCAGCGTTTCCTTAACGGGACTTACTGAAGCTTTCTTT
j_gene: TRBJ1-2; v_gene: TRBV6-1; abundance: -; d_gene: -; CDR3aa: CASSEAYSGRAYGYTF; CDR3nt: TGTGCCAGCAGTGAGGCTTATTCAGGCAGGGCCTATGGCTACACCTTC
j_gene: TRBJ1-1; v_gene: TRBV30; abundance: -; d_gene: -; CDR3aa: CAWARTANTEAFF; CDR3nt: TGTGCCTGGGCCCGGACAGCGAACACTGAAGCTTTCTTT
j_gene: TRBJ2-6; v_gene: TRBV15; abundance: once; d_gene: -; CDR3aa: CATSRESPSSGANVLTF; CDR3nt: TGTGCCACCAGCAGAGAGTCGCCGAGCTCTGGGGCCAACGTCCTGACTTTC
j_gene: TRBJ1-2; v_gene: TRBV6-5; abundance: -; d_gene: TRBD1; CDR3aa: CASSYSGTEYNYGYTF; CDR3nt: TGTGCCAGCAGTTACTCCGGGACAGAGTATAACTATGGCTACACCTTC
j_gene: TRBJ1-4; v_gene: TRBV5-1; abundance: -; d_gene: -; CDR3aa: CASSLSPQGGEKLFF; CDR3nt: TGCGCCAGCAGCTTGAGTCCCCAGGGTGGCGAAAAACTGTTTTTT
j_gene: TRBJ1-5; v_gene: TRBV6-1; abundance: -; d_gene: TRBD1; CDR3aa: CATWDSSNQPQHF; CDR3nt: TGTGCCACGTGGGACAGTAGCAATCAGCCCCAGCATTTT
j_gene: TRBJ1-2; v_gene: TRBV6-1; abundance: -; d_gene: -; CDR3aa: CASSELIGTSVTGYTF; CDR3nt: TGTGCCAGCAGTGAGCTAATCGGGACAAGTGTAACGGGCTACACCTTC
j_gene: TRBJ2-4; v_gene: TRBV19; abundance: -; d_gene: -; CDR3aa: CASSMGAYIQYF; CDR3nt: TGTGCCAGTAGTATGGGCGCGTACATTCAGTACTTC
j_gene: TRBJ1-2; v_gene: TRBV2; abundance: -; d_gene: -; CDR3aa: CASRNRQPYGYTF; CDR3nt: TGTGCCAGCAGGAACCGACAGCCCTATGGCTACACCTTC
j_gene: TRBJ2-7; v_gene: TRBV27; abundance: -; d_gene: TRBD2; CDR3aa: CASSLSGLAGAPHEQYF; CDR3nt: TGTGCCAGCAGTTTATCCGGACTAGCGGGAGCGCCCCACGAGCAGTACTTC
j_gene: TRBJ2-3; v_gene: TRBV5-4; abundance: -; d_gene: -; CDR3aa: CASSPAGRAGATQYF; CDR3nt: TGTGCCAGCAGCCCGGCGGGGCGGGCGGGGGCTACGCAGTATTTT
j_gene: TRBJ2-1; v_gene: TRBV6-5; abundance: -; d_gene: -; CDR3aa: CASSYSGGATRNEQFF; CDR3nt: TGTGCCAGCAGTTACTCGGGCGGGGCGACCCGCAATGAGCAGTTCTTC
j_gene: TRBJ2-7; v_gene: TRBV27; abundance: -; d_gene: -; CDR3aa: CASSLSAAYEQYF; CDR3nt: TGTGCCAGCAGTTTATCGGCAGCCTACGAGCAGTACTTC
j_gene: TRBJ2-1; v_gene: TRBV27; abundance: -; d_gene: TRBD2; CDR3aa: CASSHTSGRSRFDNEQFF; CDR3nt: TGTGCCAGCAGCCACACTAGCGGGAGGTCGCGGTTTGACAATGAGCAGTTCTTC
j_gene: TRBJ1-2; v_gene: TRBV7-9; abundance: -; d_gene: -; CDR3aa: CASSPGTFGGYTF; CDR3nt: TGTGCCAGCAGCCCCGGGACATTTGGCGGCTACACCTTC